The next 17 T cell receptor beta chains were all read from a single sample in a study of T cells in Graves' hyperthyroidism and ophthalmopathy. The CDR3 regions of TCR beta were amplified from RNA transcripts. TCR CDR3 underwent first-round RT-PCR with the HTBI primer set. MiXCR, run by TCRdb on the multiplex PCR reads, gives a single entry per CDR3 protein. The table lists 660,000 or so distinct CDR3 sequences, 20% to 25% of them singletons. Material: blood. The source is a man under 40 with Graves' ophthalmopathy.

This clonotype was found a few times. This chain uses TRBV6-1 with TRBJ2-5; D assignment may be TRBD1 or TRBD2 (5 bases each). The V and J ends lost 6 bases and 7 bases respectively, with 21 bases between them. CDR3 length: 15 amino acids. Looked up from germline, CDR1 is MNHNS and CDR2 is SASEGT. The CDR3 here is CASRLRDGGGRTQYF. The CDR3 bases are TGTGCCAGCAGACTCCGGGACGGTGGTGGGCGGACCCAGTACTTC.

This clonotype appeared a few times. The V gene is TRBV6-2 or TRBV6-3, the J gene TRBJ2-7; no definite D call. Trimming shortened V by 0 bases and J by 9 bases, and 15 bases separated the two germline ends. Germline CDR1 is MNHEY and CDR2 is SVGEGT. The CDR3 totals 14 residues. CDR3 in DNA: TGTGCCAGCAGTTACTCCGGCCAATCCAGCGTGCAGTACTTC. Translating it yields CASSYSGQSSVQYF.

The rearrangement uses TRBV9 and TRBJ2-5; 7 bases line up with TRBD1. The length of the CDR3 is 16 residues. Germline CDR1 and CDR2: SGDLS and YYNGEE. With 0 bases clipped from V and 5 bases from J, the junction kept 10 bases outside the gene matches. The CDR3, as DNA: TGTGCCAGCAGCGTAGAGTATGGCAGGGGGAAGGAGACCCAGTACTTC. It translates to CASSVEYGRGKETQYF.

In this sample, this clonotype turned up a few times. The rearrangement uses TRBV15 and TRBJ1-1, with D hard to call. Trimming removed 8 bases from V and 0 bases from J, with 13 bases in between. The germline gives CDR1 LNHNV, CDR2 YYDKDF (reference sequence). The CDR3 is made up of 14 amino acids. This CDR3 is CATGRTFMNTEAFF. The DNA of the CDR3 is TGTGCCACCGGGCGGACTTTCATGAACACTGAAGCTTTCTTT. Filled out from reference TRBV15 and TRBJ1-1, the complete variable domain reads DAMVIQNPRYQVTQFGKPVTLSCSQTLNHNVMYWYQQKSSQAPKLLFHYYDKDFNNEADTPDNFQSRRPNTSFCFLDIRSPGLGDTAMYLCATGRTFMNTEAFFGQGTRLTVV.

This clonotype was seen a handful of times. The chain combines TRBV7-2 with TRBJ2-1; TRBD2 aligns across 11 bases. Unmatched junction bases numbered 16, after V lost 5 bases and J lost 13 bases. The CDR3 is 16 residues long. The germline V gene encodes CDR1 SGHTA and CDR2 FQGNSA. The CDR3 loop reads CASSVSGTSGAGRQFF. The DNA for the CDR3 is TGTGCCAGCAGCGTCTCGGGGACTAGCGGAGCCGGGCGACAGTTCTTC.

V and J are TRBV5-5 and TRBJ2-2; no definite D call. Trimming stripped 1 base from V and 4 bases from J, with 8 bases between. There are 14 residues in the CDR3. Germline-derived CDR1 and CDR2 are SGHKS and YYEKEE (reference sequence). CDR3 region: CASSLRLITGELFF. CDR3 DNA: TGTGCCAGCAGCTTGAGGCTCATCACCGGGGAGCTGTTTTTT.

This clonotype was seen many times. This chain links TRBV11-2 with TRBJ2-1; 9 nucleotides line up with TRBD2. Trimming cost V 3 bases and J 8 bases; bases outside gene matches: 5. The CDR3 is made up of 14 amino acids. Germline CDR1 is SGHAT and CDR2 is FQNNGV. CDR3 residues: CASSFGGRGDEQFF. The CDR3 DNA sequence: TGTGCCAGCAGCTTCGGCGGGAGGGGGGATGAGCAGTTCTTC.

Only a few counts were recorded for this clonotype. J is TRBJ1-1 and V is TRBV7-8; no clear D. Trimming left V 1 base short and J 1 base short, with 19 bases between. The CDR3 spans 18 residues. Germline lookup yields CDR1 SGHVS and CDR2 FQNEAQ. The DNA for the CDR3 is TGTGCCAGCAGCTTAGTCGAACCCGGGGAGTTTCGGAACACTGAAGCTTTCTTT. Translated, it gives CASSLVEPGEFRNTEAFF.

This clonotype was seen more than once but under ten times. This chain uses TRBV2 with TRBJ1-1; D not certain. Per germline, CDR1 SNHLY and CDR2 FYNNEI. The ends were cut back, 8 bases at V and 4 bases at J, with 14 bases in the middle. The CDR3 sequence is 13 residues long. The CDR3 DNA is TGTGCCAGCGGGTCGGGGAGAAGCACTGAAGCTTTCTTT. This encodes CASGSGRSTEAFF.

The V gene is TRBV28, the J gene TRBJ2-3; D may be TRBD2 (6 bases). V was trimmed by 3 bases and J by 2 bases, leaving 15 bases between them. This CDR3 has 16 amino acids. Germline values: CDR1 MDHEN, CDR2 SYDVKM. Written as DNA, the CDR3 is TGTGCCAGCAGTTTTAATCGTTGGGGGGTCACAGATACGCAGTATTTT. Translating gives CASSFNRWGVTDTQYF.

This sequence joins TRBV6-1 and TRBJ2-6, with D maybe TRBD1 (6 bases). V lost 7 bases, J lost 4 bases, and 20 bases lay in between. This CDR3 is 17 amino acids long. The germline V gene encodes CDR1 MNHNS and CDR2 SASEGT. CDR3: CASTGTYLVEGANVLTF. CDR3 sequence (DNA): TGTGCCAGCACCGGGACATACTTGGTGGAGGGGGCCAACGTCCTGACTTTC.

This clonotype was counted many times. V is TRBV9 and J is TRBJ2-3; D not certain. Germline CDR1 and CDR2: SGDLS and YYNGEE. This CDR3 is built from 15 residues. V dropped 0 bases and J dropped 3 bases, with 11 bases sitting between them. The CDR3 spells CASSVGGSSTDTQYF. CDR3 DNA sequence: TGTGCCAGCAGCGTAGGCGGAAGCTCGACAGATACGCAGTATTTT.

This chain uses TRBV6-1 with TRBJ2-1, with a weak D call TRBD1 (5 bases). Germline V gene lookup returns CDR1 MNHNS and CDR2 SASEGT. The CDR3 is 16 amino acids. Trimming removed 1 base at V and 0 bases at J, with 10 bases between. CDR3 sequence (DNA): TGTGCCAGCAGTGAAGGACAGATACACTCCTACAATGAGCAGTTCTTC. This translates into CASSEGQIHSYNEQFF.

The chain uses TRBV6-1 and TRBJ2-7; D tentatively fits TRBD1 or TRBD2 (5 bases each). Trimming took 1 base from V and 3 from J, leaving 13 bases between them. The CDR3 is made up of 15 amino acids. Looked up from germline, CDR1 is MNHNS and CDR2 is SASEGT. CDR3 nucleotide sequence: TGTGCCAGCAGTGAAGTGGGGACCGGACGCTACGAGCAGTACTTC. Translated, it gives CASSEVGTGRYEQYF.

This clonotype was detected only a few times. J is TRBJ1-1 and V is TRBV10-2; the D gene is possibly TRBD1 (5 bases). The V and J ends lost 10 bases and 3 bases respectively, with 21 bases between them. The V gene's germline CDR1 is WSHSY and CDR2 SAAADI. This CDR3 region has 15 residues. The CDR3 DNA reads TGCGCCACCCCACAAGGGGCAGGAGGGTACACTGAAGCTTTCTTT. Its protein is CATPQGAGGYTEAFF.

This clonotype was observed a handful of times. This chain joins TRBV19 and TRBJ2-1, with TRBD2 identical over 11 bases. Germline V gene lookup returns CDR1 LNHDA and CDR2 SQIVND (reference sequence). The CDR3 length is 18 residues. Trimming took 9 bases from V and 3 from J; bases not matched to a gene: 16. The CDR3 spells CASAETSGITWNYNEQFF. The CDR3 DNA is TGTGCCAGCGCGGAGACTAGCGGGATCACGTGGAACTACAATGAGCAGTTCTTC.

At least ten counts were recorded for this clonotype. This chain links TRBV5-6 with TRBJ2-5; 10 positions match TRBD1. V gave up 1 base and J gave up 3 bases; unmatched junction bases: 3. The CDR3 runs 15 residues. The germline V gene encodes CDR1 SGHDT and CDR2 YYEEEE. The CDR3 DNA sequence: TGTGCCAGCAGCTTGCCGGGACAGGGGAAAGAGACCCAGTACTTC. This encodes CASSLPGQGKETQYF.